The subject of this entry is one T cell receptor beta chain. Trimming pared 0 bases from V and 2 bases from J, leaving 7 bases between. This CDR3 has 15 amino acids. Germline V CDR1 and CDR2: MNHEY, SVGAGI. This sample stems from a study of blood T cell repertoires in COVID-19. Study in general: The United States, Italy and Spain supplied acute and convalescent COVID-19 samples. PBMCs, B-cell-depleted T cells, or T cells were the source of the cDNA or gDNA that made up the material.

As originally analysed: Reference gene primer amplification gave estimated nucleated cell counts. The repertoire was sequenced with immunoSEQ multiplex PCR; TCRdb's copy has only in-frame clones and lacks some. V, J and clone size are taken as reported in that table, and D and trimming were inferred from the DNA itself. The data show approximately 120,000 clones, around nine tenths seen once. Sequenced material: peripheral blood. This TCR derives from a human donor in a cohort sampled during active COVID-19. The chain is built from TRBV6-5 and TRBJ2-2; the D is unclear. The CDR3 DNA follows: TGTGCCAGCAGTTACTCATCCGTAAACACCGGGGAGCTGTTTTTT. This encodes CASSYSSVNTGELFF.